The T cell receptor beta chain described here comes from a study of human T cells and chemical hapten exposure. Study context: The upper back received 0.01% DPC by patch testing, with results read at 6 days.

This clonotype was picked up many times. Its antigen remains unidentified. The time point here: patch test 3, about 24 weeks after DPC sensitization. Treatment here: therapeutic diphenylcyclopropenone sensitization with weekly scalp DPC. Study-level points and caveats: Significantly more large CDR3 similarity clusters arose among expanded TCRs than among controls.

V dropped 4 bases and J dropped 9; count of bases not matched to a gene: 6. The CDR3 covers 12 residues. Germline lookup yields CDR1 SQVTM and CDR2 ANQGSEA. TCRdb re-called the RACE reads through MiXCR, storing one row per CDR3 protein. The sample records about 90,000 distinct CDR3 sequences, roughly 11% being singletons. This receptor was identified in a young woman with alopecia areata. Some clones in this sample may be carry-over from other donors' samples. Source: whole blood, taken in connection with sensitization to the hapten diphenylcyclopropenone (DPC). J is TRBJ1-5 and V is TRBV29-1, with TRBD1 matching 7 bases. The CDR3 loop reads CSVGQGGSPQHF. In nucleotides, the CDR3 is TGCAGCGTTGGGCAGGGGGGTTCGCCCCAGCATTTT.